Listed below are T cell receptor beta chains from one sample, sequenced in a study of tumor and adjacent non-tumor tissue in lung cancer. TCRdb re-called the multiplex PCR reads through MiXCR, storing one row per CDR3 protein. This sample has about 75,000 distinct CDR3 sequences, with nearly 70% found just once. Material: distant non-tumor lung tissue. The receptor source for this set is a woman between 45 and 60 years old with non-small cell lung cancer. CDR3s include the opening cysteine and the closing phenylalanine or tryptophan. The order of the fields is J gene, clone size, D gene, V gene, CDR3 DNA, CDR3 protein. A D gene is named only where the DNA matches it firmly. Only part of the rows carry a size: once, few, many, or a class if the clone is expanded.

J: TRBJ1-4
size: .
D: TRBD1
V: TRBV4-2
DNA: TGTGCCAGCAACCAAAGGACAGGAGAAAAAGTGTTTTTT
CDR3: CASNQRTGEKVFF

J: TRBJ2-5
size: .
D: .
V: TRBV20-1
DNA: TGCAGAGCTGGGGGGGCGACGGAGGGGATCGAGACCCAATACTTC
CDR3: CRAGGATEGIETQYF

J: TRBJ1-5
size: .
D: .
V: TRBV12-3/TRBV12-4
DNA: TGTGTCAGCAGTTTGGGGGGGGCTTATGACAATCAGCCCCAGCATTTT
CDR3: CVSSLGGAYDNQPQHF

J: TRBJ2-2
size: .
D: .
V: TRBV7-2
DNA: TGTGCCAGCAGCTACCGGGACCGCGGGGAGCTGTTTTTT
CDR3: CASSYRDRGELFF

J: TRBJ2-1
size: .
D: TRBD1
V: TRBV5-1
DNA: TGCGCCAGCAGCCAAGGACAGGGGCGCAATGAGCAGTTCTTC
CDR3: CASSQGQGRNEQFF

J: TRBJ2-1
size: .
D: .
V: TRBV10-3
DNA: TGTGCCATCGCTGAGGGGGGAGACAATGAGCAGTTCTTC
CDR3: CAIAEGGDNEQFF

J: TRBJ1-1
size: .
D: .
V: TRBV29-1
DNA: TGCAGCGTTTATCACAGGCTGAACACTGAAGCTTTCTTT
CDR3: CSVYHRLNTEAFF

J: TRBJ2-3
size: .
D: TRBD1
V: TRBV12-3/TRBV12-4
DNA: TGTGTCAGCAGCCCGGGACAGGGACGTACATATACGCAGTATTTT
CDR3: CVSSPGQGRTYTQYF

J: TRBJ1-5
size: .
D: .
V: TRBV20-1
DNA: TGCAGTGATAGAGAATCGACAGATCGGCCCCAGCATTTT
CDR3: CSDRESTDRPQHF

J: TRBJ1-2
size: many
D: .
V: TRBV10-3
DNA: TGTGCCATCAGTGAGGGGTTCCCCGCTGGCTACACCTTC
CDR3: CAISEGFPAGYTF

J: TRBJ2-7
size: few
D: TRBD2
V: TRBV2
DNA: TGTGCCAGCAGATGGAGGACTAGCTCCTACGAGCAGTACTTC
CDR3: CASRWRTSSYEQYF

J: TRBJ2-3
size: .
D: .
V: TRBV4-1
DNA: TGTGCCAGCAGCCAAGGAGCGGTGGATACGCAGTATTTT
CDR3: CASSQGAVDTQYF

J: TRBJ2-5
size: .
D: .
V: TRBV7-9
DNA: TGTGTCAGCAGCTTATTGGGGGGGACCCAGTACTTC
CDR3: CVSSLLGGTQYF

J: TRBJ1-1
size: .
D: .
V: TRBV7-8
DNA: TGTGCCGGCAGCAGAACCCTCACTGAAGCTTTCTTT
CDR3: CAGSRTLTEAFF

J: TRBJ1-2
size: many
D: .
V: TRBV4-1
DNA: TGCGCCAGCAGCCACGCCAGGGAAGGCTATGGCTACACCTTC
CDR3: CASSHAREGYGYTF

J: TRBJ2-2
size: .
D: .
V: TRBV7-2
DNA: TGTGCTAGCAGCTGGGTAGCGAACACCGGTGAGCTGTTTTTT
CDR3: CASSWVANTGELFF

J: TRBJ2-7
size: .
D: .
V: TRBV11-1
DNA: TGTGCCATTAGCGGAAGGATAGAAATGGGCGTCGCGCAGTACTTC
CDR3: CAISGRIEMGVAQYF

J: TRBJ2-3
size: .
D: .
V: TRBV5-6
DNA: TGTGCCAGCAGTAAGGCAGGGCCCGCTGCAGATACGCAGTATTTT
CDR3: CASSKAGPAADTQYF

J: TRBJ2-1
size: .
D: .
V: TRBV12-3/TRBV12-4
DNA: TGTGTCAGCAGTCCCCGGACAAGGCAGAATGACCAGTTCTTC
CDR3: CVSSPRTRQNDQFF

J: TRBJ2-3
size: many
D: TRBD2
V: TRBV20-1
DNA: TGCAGTGCTAGAGCTAGCGGGAGCACAGATACGCAGTATTTT
CDR3: CSARASGSTDTQYF

J: TRBJ2-7
size: .
D: .
V: TRBV30
DNA: TGTGCCTGGAGTTGGATTAGATCCGAGCAGTGCTTC
CDR3: CAWSWIRSEQCF

J: TRBJ2-1
size: .
D: TRBD2
V: TRBV12-3/TRBV12-4
DNA: TGTGCCAGCACCCACCCAGGACTAGCGGATCTAGCCCCGAGCCCCTACAATGAGCAGTTCTTC
CDR3: CASTHPGLADLAPSPYNEQFF

J: TRBJ2-3
size: .
D: .
V: TRBV20-1
DNA: TGCAGTGCTGGAGGGGGGAGGCAGCGAGATAGCACAGATACGCAGTATTTT
CDR3: CSAGGGRQRDSTDTQYF

J: TRBJ2-1
size: .
D: .
V: TRBV5-6
DNA: TGTGCCAGCAGCGCCGACAGGAGGGGAATCTGCAATGGGCAGTTCTTC
CDR3: CASSADRRGICNGQFF

J: TRBJ1-1
size: .
D: .
V: TRBV4-2
DNA: TGTGCCAGCATCCAAGCGGGGGGCATGAGCACTGAAGCTTTCTTT
CDR3: CASIQAGGMSTEAFF

J: TRBJ2-1
size: .
D: TRBD2
V: TRBV11-2
DNA: TGTGCCAACAGCAGGGCTAGCGGGAATTACAATGAGCAGTTCTTC
CDR3: CANSRASGNYNEQFF

J: TRBJ2-1
size: .
D: TRBD2
V: TRBV6-2/TRBV6-3
DNA: TGTGACAGCAGGACTAGCGGGACTAACATTGAGCAGTTCTTC
CDR3: CDSRTSGTNIEQFF